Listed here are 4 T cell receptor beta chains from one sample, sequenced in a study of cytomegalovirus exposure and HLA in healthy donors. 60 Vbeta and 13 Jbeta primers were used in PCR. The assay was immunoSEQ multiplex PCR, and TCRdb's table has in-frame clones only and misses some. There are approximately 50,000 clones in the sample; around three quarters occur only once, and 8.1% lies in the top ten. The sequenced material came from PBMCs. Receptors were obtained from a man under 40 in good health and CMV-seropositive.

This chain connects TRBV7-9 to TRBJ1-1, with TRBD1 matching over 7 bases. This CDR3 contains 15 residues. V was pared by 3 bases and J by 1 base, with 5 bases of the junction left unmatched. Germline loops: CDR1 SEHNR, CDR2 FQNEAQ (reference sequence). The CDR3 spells CASSFKTGKNTEAFF. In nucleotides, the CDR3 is TGTGCCAGCAGCTTCAAGACAGGGAAGAACACTGAAGCTTTCTTT.

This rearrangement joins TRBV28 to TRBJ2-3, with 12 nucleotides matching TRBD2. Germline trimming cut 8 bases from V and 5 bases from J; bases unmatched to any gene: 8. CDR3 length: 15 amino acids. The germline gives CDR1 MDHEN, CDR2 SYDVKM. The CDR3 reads CASGGGGLAGDTQYF. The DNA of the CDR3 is TGTGCCAGCGGAGGGGGGGGACTAGCGGGAGATACGCAGTATTTT. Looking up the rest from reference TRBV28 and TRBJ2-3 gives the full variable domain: DVKVTQSSRYLVKRTGEKVFLECVQDMDHENMFWYRQDPGLGLRLIYFSYDVKMKEKGDIPEGYSVSREKKERFSLILESASTNQTSMYLCASGGGGLAGDTQYFGPGTRLTVL.

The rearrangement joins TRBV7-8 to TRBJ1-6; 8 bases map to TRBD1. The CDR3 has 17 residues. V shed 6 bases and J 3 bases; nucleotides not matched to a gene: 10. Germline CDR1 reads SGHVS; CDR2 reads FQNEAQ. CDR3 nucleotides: TGTGCCAGCAGTTTCACAGGGGGTAGGGGCTATAATTCACCCCTCCACTTT. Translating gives CASSFTGGRGYNSPLHF.

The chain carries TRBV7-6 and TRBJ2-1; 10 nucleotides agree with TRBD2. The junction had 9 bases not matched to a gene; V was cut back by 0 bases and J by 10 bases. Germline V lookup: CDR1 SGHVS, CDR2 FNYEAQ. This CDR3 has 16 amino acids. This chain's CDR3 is CASSLALAGGTREQFF. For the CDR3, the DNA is TGTGCCAGCAGCTTAGCGTTAGCGGGGGGCACAAGAGAGCAGTTCTTC.